These T cell receptor beta chains were read from a single sample in a study of shared T cell receptors in the human thymus. Only in-frame clones appear in the TCRdb table, and some are missing; sequencing was by immunoSEQ multiplex PCR. The table lists around 730,000 clones, 80% to 90% of them singletons, with roughly 0.01% in the top ten. This sample also belongs to another study, concerning human thymus T cells.

Sequencing used thymocytes. These receptors all come from a girl under three years old with a congenital heart defect. Each CDR3 is given without its conserved first and last residue.

cdr3_aa j_call v_call
ASSFRKGNPYGYT TRBJ1-2 TRBV27
ASSLGWQGFLCGFGYT TRBJ1-2 TRBV5-5
ASSPPRQGTYEQY TRBJ2-7 TRBV6-5
ASSKSRHSYEQY TRBJ2-7 TRBV21-1
ASSQEAPGQPSYNEQF TRBJ2-1 TRBV4-2
ASSPRSYSLAKNIQY TRBJ2-4 TRBV27
ASSWGTGDQPQH TRBJ1-5 TRBV5-1
SANTGVIQY TRBJ2-4 TRBV20-1
ASSLGQVYNQPQH TRBJ1-5 TRBV28
ASSHLWGHNEQF TRBJ2-1 TRBV6-6
ASKPRGDTEAF TRBJ1-1 TRBV28
ASSLTDWDIERNSPLH TRBJ1-6 TRBV14
ASSYQGLAYNEQF TRBJ2-1 TRBV6-5
ASSLGDWGQGAGTQY TRBJ2-5 TRBV11-1
ASSWDRGHNEKLF TRBJ1-4 TRBV5-1
ASSLQGLAGGPL TRBJ2-1 TRBV7-2
ASSLNPRGGEQY TRBJ2-7 TRBV7-2
SLGMGGKETQY TRBJ2-5 TRBV29-1
ASSRAGTKSGQY TRBJ2-7 TRBV14
ASSVDSPTTDTQY TRBJ2-3 TRBV14
ASRADRDRYNEQF TRBJ2-1 TRBV2
ASKLGGQRHQPQH TRBJ1-5 TRBV19
AIGPIPRMNTEAF TRBJ1-1 TRBV10-3
ASSVCAGGADTEAF TRBJ1-1 TRBV7-2
AISGTGNTEAF TRBJ1-1 TRBV10-3
ASSSGISYNEQF TRBJ2-1 TRBV6-5
ASSLGRRYGYT TRBJ1-2 TRBV11-1
ASSPTPRTGRPNSPLH TRBJ1-6 TRBV18
ASSIRDSRAGYSNQPQH TRBJ1-5 TRBV19
AWGQGAYYGYT TRBJ1-2 TRBV30
ASSPRQGMGLIEAKNIQY TRBJ2-4 TRBV13
ASSLIMGAYQGAKNIQY TRBJ2-4 TRBV28
ASSEPDRRHTEAF TRBJ1-1 TRBV10-2
ASSRRRGRSGELF TRBJ2-2 TRBV7-6
SVRKYEQY TRBJ2-7 TRBV20-1
ASRRDPGIAGYT TRBJ1-2 TRBV6-6
ASGLDRGAREEKLF TRBJ1-4 TRBV12-5
ASSWRQGPSNGYT TRBJ1-2 TRBV5-1
ASLWDLGGTEAF TRBJ1-1 TRBV2
ASSLGHRGRRPNTEAF TRBJ1-1 TRBV5-6
ASSLSGSDGYT TRBJ1-2 TRBV7-9
ASSFGTGDNGYT TRBJ1-2 TRBV9
ASRQGDEAF TRBJ1-1 TRBV6-1